Listed below are T cell receptor beta chains from one sample, sequenced in a study of tumor and adjacent non-tumor tissue in lung cancer. One entry per CDR3 protein, called by TCRdb with MiXCR from the multiplex PCR reads. The sample shows some 100,000 distinct CDR3 sequences, roughly 60% of them seen only once. Sequencing was carried out using distant non-tumor lung tissue. The receptors were gathered from a man under 40 with non-small cell lung cancer. CDR3s include the opening cysteine and the closing phenylalanine or tryptophan. The D gene is left open where the match is weak. Expanded clones are given a class, and other clones once, few, many or no size at all.

.	TRBD2	TRBV20-1	TRBJ2-1	CSTRTSGGLNEQFF	TGCAGTACTAGGACTAGCGGGGGACTAAATGAGCAGTTCTTC
.	.	TRBV11-3	TRBJ1-1	CASRHREQIMNTETFF	TGTGCCAGCAGACACAGGGAACAGATCATGAACACTGAAACTTTCTTT
.	TRBD2	TRBV11-2	TRBJ2-7	CASGSLGGREGEQYF	TGTGCCAGCGGCTCCCTGGGCGGGAGGGAGGGCGAGCAGTACTTC
.	TRBD2	TRBV11-2	TRBJ2-1	CASGTGTSAYNGQFF	TGTGCCAGCGGCACCGGGACTAGCGCTTACAATGGGCAGTTCTTC
once	TRBD2	TRBV4-2	TRBJ2-1	CASSQHPHIGGTYNEEFF	TGTGCCAGCAGCCAACACCCTCATATCGGGGGGACCTACAATGAGGAGTTCTTC
.	.	TRBV5-6	TRBJ2-3	CASNPGGARTDTQYF	TGTGCCAGCAACCCAGGGGGGGCACGAACAGATACGCAGTATTTT
.	TRBD1	TRBV4-2	TRBJ1-3	CTSSQDRGQVLAGNTIYF	TGTACCAGCAGCCAAGACCGGGGACAGGTTCTGGCTGGAAACACCATATATTTT
medium-sized	.	TRBV20-1	TRBJ1-5	CSARDLLGYSNQPQHF	TGCAGTGCTAGAGATCTACTGGGATATAGCAATCAGCCCCAGCATTTT
.	.	TRBV4-1	TRBJ1-6	CASSQDWGSYNPPLHF	TGCGCCAGCAGCCAAGACTGGGGCTCATATAATCCACCCCTCCACTTT
once	.	TRBV11-2	TRBJ2-7	CASSLTRVGNKHEQYF	TGTGCCAGCAGCTTAACTCGAGTAGGGAATAAGCACGAGCAGTACTTC
.	TRBD2	TRBV4-2	TRBJ2-3	CAGSQDNSGGADTQYF	TGTGCCGGCAGTCAAGATAACAGCGGGGGGGCCGATACGCAGTATTTT
.	.	TRBV7-8	TRBJ2-3	CASKPRTCGIPDTQYF	TGTGCCAGCAAGCCCAGGACTTGTGGCATTCCAGATACGCAGTATTTT